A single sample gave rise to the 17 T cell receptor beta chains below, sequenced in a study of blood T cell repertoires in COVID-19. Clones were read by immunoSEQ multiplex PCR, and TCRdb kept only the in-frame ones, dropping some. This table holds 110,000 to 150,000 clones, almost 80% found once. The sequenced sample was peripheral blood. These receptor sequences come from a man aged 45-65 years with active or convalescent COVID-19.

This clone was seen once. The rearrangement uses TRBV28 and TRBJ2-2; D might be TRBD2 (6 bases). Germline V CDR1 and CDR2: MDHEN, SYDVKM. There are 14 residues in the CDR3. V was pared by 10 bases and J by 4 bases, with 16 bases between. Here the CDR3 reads CAIKPGLSTGELFF. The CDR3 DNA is TGTGCCATTAAACCGGGACTCTCCACCGGGGAGCTGTTTTTT.

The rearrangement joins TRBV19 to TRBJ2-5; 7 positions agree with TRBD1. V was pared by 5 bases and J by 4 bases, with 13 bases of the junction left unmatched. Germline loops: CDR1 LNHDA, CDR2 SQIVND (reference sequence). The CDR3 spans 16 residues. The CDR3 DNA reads TGTGCCAGTAGTGCTCACTACAGGGGCAGGGGAGAGACCCAGTACTTC. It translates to CASSAHYRGRGETQYF.

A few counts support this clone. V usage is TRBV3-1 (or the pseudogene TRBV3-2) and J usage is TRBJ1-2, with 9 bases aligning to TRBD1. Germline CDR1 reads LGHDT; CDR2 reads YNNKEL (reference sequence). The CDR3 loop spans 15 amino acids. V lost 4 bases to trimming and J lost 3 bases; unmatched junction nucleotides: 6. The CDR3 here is CASSLSGQGHYGYTF. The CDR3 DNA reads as TGTGCCAGCAGCCTATCGGGACAGGGCCACTATGGCTACACCTTC.

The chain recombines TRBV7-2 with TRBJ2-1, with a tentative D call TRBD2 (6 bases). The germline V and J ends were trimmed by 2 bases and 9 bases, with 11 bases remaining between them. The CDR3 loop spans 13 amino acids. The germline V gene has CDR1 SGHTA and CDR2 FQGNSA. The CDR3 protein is CASSLTSRGEQFF. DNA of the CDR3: TGTGCCAGCAGCTTAACTAGCAGAGGTGAGCAGTTCTTC.

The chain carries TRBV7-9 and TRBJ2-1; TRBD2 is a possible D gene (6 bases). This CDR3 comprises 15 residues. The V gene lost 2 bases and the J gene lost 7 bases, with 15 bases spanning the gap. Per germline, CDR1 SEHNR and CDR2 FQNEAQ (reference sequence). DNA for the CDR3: TGTGCCAGCAGCTTATGGAGGGGCCTAGGGAATGAGCAGTTCTTC. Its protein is CASSLWRGLGNEQFF.

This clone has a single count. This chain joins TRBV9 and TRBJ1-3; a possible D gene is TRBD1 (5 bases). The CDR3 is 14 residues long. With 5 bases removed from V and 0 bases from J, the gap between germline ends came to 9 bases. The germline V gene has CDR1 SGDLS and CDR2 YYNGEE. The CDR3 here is CASSLTDSGNTIYF. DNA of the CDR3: TGTGCCAGCAGTCTGACAGACTCTGGAAACACCATATATTTT.

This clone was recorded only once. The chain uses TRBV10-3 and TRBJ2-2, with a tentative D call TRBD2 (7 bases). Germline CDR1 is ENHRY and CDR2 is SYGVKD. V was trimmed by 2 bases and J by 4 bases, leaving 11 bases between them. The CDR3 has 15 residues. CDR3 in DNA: TGTGCCATCAGTGAGAGGGGGGGCGGCACCGGGGAGCTGTTTTTT. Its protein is CAISERGGGTGELFF.

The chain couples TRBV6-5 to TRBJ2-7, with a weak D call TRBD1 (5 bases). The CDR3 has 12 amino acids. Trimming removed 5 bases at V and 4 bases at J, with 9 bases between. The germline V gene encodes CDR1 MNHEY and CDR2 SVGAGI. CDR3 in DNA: TGTGCCAGCAGTAAGGGGAAGTACGAGCAGTACTTC. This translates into CASSKGKYEQYF.

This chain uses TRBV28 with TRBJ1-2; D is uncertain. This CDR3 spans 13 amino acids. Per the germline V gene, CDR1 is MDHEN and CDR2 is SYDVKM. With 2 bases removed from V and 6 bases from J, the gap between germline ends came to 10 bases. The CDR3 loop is CASSLKPGHGYTF. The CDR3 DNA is TGTGCCAGCAGTTTAAAGCCAGGCCATGGCTACACCTTC.

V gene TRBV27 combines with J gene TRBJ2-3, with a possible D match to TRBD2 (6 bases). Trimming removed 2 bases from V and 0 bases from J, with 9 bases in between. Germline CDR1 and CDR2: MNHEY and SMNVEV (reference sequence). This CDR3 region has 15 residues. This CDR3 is CASSLLAQSTDTQYF. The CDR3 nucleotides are TGTGCCAGCAGTTTACTAGCGCAGAGCACAGATACGCAGTATTTT.

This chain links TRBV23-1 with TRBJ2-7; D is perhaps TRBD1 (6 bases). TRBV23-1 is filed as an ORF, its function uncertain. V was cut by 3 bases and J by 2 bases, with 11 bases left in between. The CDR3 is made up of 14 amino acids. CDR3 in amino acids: CASSQSTGPYEQYF. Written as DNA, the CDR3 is TGCGCCAGCAGTCAGTCTACAGGGCCCTACGAGCAGTACTTC.

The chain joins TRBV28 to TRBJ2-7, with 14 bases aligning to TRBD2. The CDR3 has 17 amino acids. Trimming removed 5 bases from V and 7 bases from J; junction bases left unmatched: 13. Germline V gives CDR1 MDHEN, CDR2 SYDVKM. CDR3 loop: CASSLFPTSGRANEQYF. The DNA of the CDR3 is TGTGCCAGCAGTCTCTTCCCGACTAGCGGGAGGGCCAATGAGCAGTACTTC.

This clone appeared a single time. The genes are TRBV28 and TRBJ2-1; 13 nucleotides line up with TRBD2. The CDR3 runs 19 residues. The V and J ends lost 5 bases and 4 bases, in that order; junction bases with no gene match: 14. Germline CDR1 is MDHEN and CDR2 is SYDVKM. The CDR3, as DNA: TGTGCCAGCAGTCCATCTCGGGGACTAGCGGGACGAAGGTACAATGAGCAGTTCTTC. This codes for CASSPSRGLAGRRYNEQFF.

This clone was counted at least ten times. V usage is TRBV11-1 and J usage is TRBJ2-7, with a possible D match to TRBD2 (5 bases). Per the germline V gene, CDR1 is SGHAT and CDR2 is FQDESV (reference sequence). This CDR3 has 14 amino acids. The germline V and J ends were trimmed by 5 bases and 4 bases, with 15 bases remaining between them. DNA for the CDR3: TGTGCCAGCAGCCACCCCGGACTCGCATACGAGCAGTACTTC. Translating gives CASSHPGLAYEQYF.

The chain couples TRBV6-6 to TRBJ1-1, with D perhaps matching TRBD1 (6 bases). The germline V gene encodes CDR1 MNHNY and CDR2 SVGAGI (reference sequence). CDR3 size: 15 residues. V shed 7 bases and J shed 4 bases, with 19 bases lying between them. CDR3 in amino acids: CASTPTRGGGTEAFF. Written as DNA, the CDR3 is TGTGCCAGCACCCCCACCCGGGGAGGGGGCACTGAAGCTTTCTTT.

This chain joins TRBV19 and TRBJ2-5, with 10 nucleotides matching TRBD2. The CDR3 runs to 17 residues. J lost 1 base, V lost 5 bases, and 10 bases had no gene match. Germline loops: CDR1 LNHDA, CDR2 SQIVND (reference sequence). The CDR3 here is CASSEGPGLAIQETQYF. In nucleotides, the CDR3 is TGTGCCAGTAGTGAGGGGCCGGGACTAGCGATCCAAGAGACCCAGTACTTC.

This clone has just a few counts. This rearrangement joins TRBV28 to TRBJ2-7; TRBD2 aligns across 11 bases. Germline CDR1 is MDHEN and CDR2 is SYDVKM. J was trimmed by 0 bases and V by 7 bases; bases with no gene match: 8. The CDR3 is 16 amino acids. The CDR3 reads CASNQGTSGRSYEQYF. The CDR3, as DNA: TGTGCCAGCAACCAAGGGACTAGCGGACGCTCCTACGAGCAGTACTTC.